Following are 24 T cell receptor beta chains from one sample sequenced in a study of cytomegalovirus exposure and HLA in healthy donors. TCRdb's copy holds only in-frame clones and misses some; the assay was immunoSEQ multiplex PCR. This table holds approximately 200,000 clones, around nine tenths found once. Sequenced: PBMCs. The origin of the receptors is a woman younger than 35 in good health and CMV-seronegative.

The rearrangement uses TRBV19 and TRBJ2-7; perhaps TRBD1 as D (5 bases). Trimming shortened V by 3 bases and J by 6 bases, and 18 bases separated the two germline ends. This CDR3 region has 15 residues. Per germline, CDR1 LNHDA and CDR2 SQIVND (reference sequence). CDR3 in DNA: TGTGCCAGTAGTATTTTGGGCCCAGGGATCTCCGAGCAGTACTTC. Its translation is CASSILGPGISEQYF.

The chain is built from TRBV5-1 and TRBJ2-7, with 13 nucleotides matching TRBD2. Unmatched junction bases numbered 8, after V lost 4 bases and J lost 7 bases. CDR3 length: 15 amino acids. The germline CDR1 and CDR2 sequences are SGHRS and YFSETQ. CDR3 residues: CASSPSGTSGNEQYF. CDR3 DNA sequence: TGCGCCAGCAGCCCTTCCGGGACTAGCGGGAATGAGCAGTACTTC.

The chain joins TRBV6-5 to TRBJ2-7; 9 nucleotides line up with TRBD1. This CDR3 has 15 residues. CDR1 is MNHEY and CDR2 is SVGAGI in the germline V gene. V was clipped by 5 bases and J by 5 bases; unmatched bases: 10. CDR3 sequence: CASSQYRGRLDEQYF. The CDR3 region has the DNA TGTGCCAGCAGTCAATACAGGGGGCGGCTCGACGAGCAGTACTTC.

This clone was observed once. CDR3 loop: CAWSLVGLAPTGELFF. CDR3 bases: TGTGCCTGGAGTTTGGTGGGACTAGCGCCCACCGGGGAGCTGTTTTTT. The chain links TRBV30 to TRBJ2-2; TRBD2 agrees at 10 bases. V trimming: 2 bases; J trimming: 4 bases; junction bases outside the gene matches: 7. Germline CDR1 and CDR2: GTSNPN and SVGIG (reference sequence). This CDR3 is 16 amino acids long.

V and J are TRBV11-3 and TRBJ1-2; unclear D gene. Deletions cut 1 base from V and 5 bases from J, with 5 bases between. The CDR3 totals 12 residues. In germline, CDR1 is SGHNT, CDR2 YENEEA. DNA of the CDR3: TGTGCCAGCAGCTTAGGGCCGTATGGCTACACCTTC. The encoded protein is CASSLGPYGYTF.

This clone was detected a few times. V gene TRBV28 combines with J gene TRBJ1-1; D not certain. V lost 4 bases and J 7 bases, leaving 4 bases between the germline ends. This CDR3 region has 10 residues. Germline CDR1 and CDR2: MDHEN and SYDVKM. CDR3 DNA sequence: TGTGCCAGCAGTTCCTTTGAAGCTTTCTTT. This encodes CASSSFEAFF.

V is TRBV18 and J is TRBJ1-6; 7 nucleotides line up with TRBD1. The germline gives CDR1 KGHSH, CDR2 LQKENI. CDR3 size: 15 residues. After removal of 3 bases from V and 10 bases from J, the junction contained 9 bases not matched to a gene. In DNA, the CDR3 is TGTGCCAGCTCACCGGAACAGGGGAATCGGTCACCCCTCCACTTT. Its translation is CASSPEQGNRSPLHF.

J is TRBJ2-7 and V is TRBV11-2; 10 nucleotides align to TRBD2. Unmatched junction bases numbered 7, after V lost 5 bases and J lost 3 bases. CDR1 is SGHAT and CDR2 is FQNNGV in the germline V gene. The CDR3 extends over 15 amino acids. The CDR3 DNA reads as TGTGCCAGCAGCCCCGGTGTAGCGGGGGGCTACGAGCAGTACTTC. It specifies CASSPGVAGGYEQYF.

The V gene is TRBV5-1, the J gene TRBJ2-1; D is possibly TRBD2 (6 bases). The CDR3 runs 17 residues. Looked up from germline, CDR1 is SGHRS and CDR2 is YFSETQ. V lost 4 bases to trimming and J lost 0 bases, with 17 bases between them. CDR3 nucleotide sequence: TGCGCCAGCAGCAACGTAGCGGTAGAGAGCTCCTACAATGAGCAGTTCTTC. Amino acids: CASSNVAVESSYNEQFF.

The rearrangement links TRBV6-4 to TRBJ2-1; D ambiguous. Germline V lookup: CDR1 MRHNA, CDR2 SNTAGT. V was trimmed by 3 bases and J by 3 bases, leaving 12 bases between them. CDR3 length: 15 residues. The CDR3 reads CASSESTFGYNEQFF. The CDR3 bases are TGTGCCAGCAGTGAATCGACTTTTGGCTACAATGAGCAGTTCTTC.

The chain links TRBV6-5 to TRBJ2-7, with D possibly matching TRBD1 (5 bases). The ends were cut back, 2 bases at V and 4 bases at J, with 12 bases in the middle. This CDR3 is built from 14 residues. Germline V gene sequence: CDR1 MNHEY, CDR2 SVGAGI. The CDR3 region is CASSYTSGIYEQYF. CDR3 in DNA: TGTGCCAGCAGTTACACATCAGGGATTTACGAGCAGTACTTC.

The rearrangement joins TRBV19 to TRBJ1-5; 9 bases align to TRBD1. Germline assignment: CDR1 LNHDA and CDR2 SQIVND (reference sequence). The junction had 17 bases not matched to a gene; V was cut back by 5 bases and J by 0 bases. CDR3 size: 20 residues. The CDR3 reads CASSPPGQGPFKYSNQPQHF. The CDR3 DNA reads TGTGCCAGTAGTCCTCCCGGACAGGGGCCTTTTAAATATAGCAATCAGCCCCAGCATTTT.

The chain uses TRBV30 and TRBJ2-6, with D unclear. This CDR3 comprises 15 residues. In germline, CDR1 is GTSNPN, CDR2 SVGIG (reference sequence). Trimming stripped 0 bases from V and 6 bases from J, with 12 bases between. CDR3 nucleotide sequence: TGTGCCTGGAGTGTCCCTGGCCTGTTGGCCAACGTCCTGACTTTC. Protein product: CAWSVPGLLANVLTF.

In nucleotides, the CDR3 is TGTGCCAGTACGCCGTCTAGCAGCGGGTTGACCTCCTACGAGCAGTACTTC. Its protein product is CASTPSSSGLTSYEQYF. The chain links TRBV19 to TRBJ2-7; tentatively, D is TRBD2 (6 bases). This CDR3 contains 17 residues. Trimming cost V 7 bases and J 0 bases, with 22 bases left between them. The V gene's germline CDR1 is LNHDA and CDR2 SQIVND (reference sequence).

V usage is TRBV5-1 and J usage is TRBJ1-3; no clear D gene. The CDR3 is 14 amino acids. V lost 2 bases to trimming and J lost 3 bases, with 9 bases between them. CDR1 is SGHRS, CDR2 YFSETQ, per germline. The CDR3 bases are TGCGCCAGCAGCTTTGGCACGGGTGGAAACACCATATATTTT. Translation: CASSFGTGGNTIYF.

The genes are TRBV28 and TRBJ2-7, with D possibly TRBD1 on 6 matching bases. The V end lost 3 bases, the J end lost 0 bases, and 9 bases lay between the germline ends. Germline loops: CDR1 MDHEN, CDR2 SYDVKM. This CDR3 has 14 amino acids. The chain's CDR3 is CASSFTGFSYEQYF. CDR3 nucleotide sequence: TGTGCCAGCAGTTTCACAGGGTTCTCCTACGAGCAGTACTTC.

V usage is TRBV5-4 and J usage is TRBJ1-1; D remains ambiguous. The V end was cut by 2 bases, the J end by 1 base, with 9 bases between. Germline assignment: CDR1 SGHNT and CDR2 YYREEE (reference sequence). The CDR3 is made up of 14 amino acids. As DNA, the CDR3 is TGTGCCAGCAGCTTCCCTACCCCGAACACTGAAGCTTTCTTT. Translating it yields CASSFPTPNTEAFF.

The V and J genes are TRBV5-5 and TRBJ2-7, with TRBD1 as a possible D gene (5 bases). V lost 3 bases to trimming and J lost 7 bases, with 11 bases between them. There are 12 residues in the CDR3. Looked up from germline, CDR1 is SGHKS and CDR2 is YYEKEE (reference sequence). The chain's CDR3 is CASSSQTEEQYF. Written as DNA, the CDR3 is TGTGCCAGCAGCTCCCAGACAGAAGAGCAGTACTTC.

The chain employs TRBV18 and TRBJ2-7, with 13 positions matching TRBD2. CDR1 and CDR2 from the germline V gene are KGHSH and LQKENI. V gave up 6 bases and J gave up 7 bases; unmatched junction bases: 15. The CDR3 is made up of 17 amino acids. CDR3 protein: CASSRARGLAGFLEQYF. CDR3 sequence (DNA): TGTGCCAGCTCGCGCGCAAGGGGACTAGCGGGGTTTCTTGAGCAGTACTTC. Complete variable domain (other parts from reference TRBV18 and TRBJ2-7): NAGVMQNPRHLVRRRGQEARLRCSPMKGHSHVYWYRQLPEEGLKFMVYLQKENIIDESGMPKERFSAEFPKEGPSILRIQQVVRGDSAAYFCASSRARGLAGFLEQYFGPGTRLTVT.

V gene TRBV18 combines with J gene TRBJ2-1; 10 bases are a match to TRBD2. Germline-derived CDR1 and CDR2 are KGHSH and LQKENI. This CDR3 has 13 residues. The junction had 7 bases not matched to a gene; V was cut back by 7 bases and J by 10 bases. The CDR3 DNA sequence: TGTGCCAGCTTAGGTAGCGGGAGGCAAGAGCAGTTCTTC. Protein product: CASLGSGRQEQFF. Looking up the rest from reference TRBV18 and TRBJ2-1 gives the full variable domain: NAGVMQNPRHLVRRRGQEARLRCSPMKGHSHVYWYRQLPEEGLKFMVYLQKENIIDESGMPKERFSAEFPKEGPSILRIQQVVRGDSAAYFCASLGSGRQEQFFGPGTRLTVL.

The chain couples TRBV9 to TRBJ2-7; 11 positions agree with TRBD2. CDR1 and CDR2 (germline): SGDLS, YYNGEE. After removal of 3 bases from V and 1 base from J, the junction contained 3 bases not matched to a gene. This CDR3 contains 15 residues. The CDR3 loop is CASSGGTSGSYEQYF. The CDR3 nucleotides read TGTGCCAGCAGCGGCGGGACTAGCGGATCCTACGAGCAGTACTTC.

This chain connects TRBV18 to TRBJ2-7, with 8 bases matching TRBD1. V lost 5 bases, J lost 4 bases, and 13 bases stayed unmatched. CDR1 is KGHSH and CDR2 is LQKENI in the germline V gene. There are 16 residues in the CDR3. This CDR3 is CASSKSPSTGEYEQYF. As DNA, the CDR3 is TGTGCCAGCTCAAAATCTCCCTCGACAGGGGAGTACGAGCAGTACTTC.

The sample holds one count of this clone. The chain employs TRBV5-1 and TRBJ2-5; 9 nucleotides agree with TRBD1. The CDR3 covers 15 residues. Trimming took 1 base from V and 5 from J; bases not matched to a gene: 6. Germline V gene sequence: CDR1 SGHRS, CDR2 YFSETQ. CDR3 bases: TGCGCCAGCAGCTTGACACAGGGGGCCGGGGAGACCCAGTACTTC. Amino acid sequence: CASSLTQGAGETQYF.

The V gene is TRBV6-1, the J gene TRBJ1-5, with D possibly being TRBD1 (5 bases). Germline V gene data show CDR1 as MNHNS and CDR2 as SASEGT. Deletions cut 6 bases from V and 0 bases from J, with 12 bases between. This CDR3 region has 15 residues. Written as DNA, the CDR3 is TGTGCCAGCAGACAGGACGGATATAGCAATCAGCCCCAGCATTTT. It is translated as CASRQDGYSNQPQHF.